This T cell receptor beta chain was sequenced in a study of shared clonotypes between healthy human individuals. CDR1 and CDR2 from the germline V gene are GTSNPN and SVGIG (reference sequence). The CDR3 extends over 11 amino acids. The germline V and J ends were trimmed by 3 bases and 9 bases, with 12 bases remaining between them. The assay was carried out at the deep level. Assay: immunoSEQ multiplex PCR; the TCRdb copy retains only in-frame clones and omits some. The top ten hold 10% of the sample, which has approximately 320,000 clones, under 80% seen once. The table lists this clone with a few counts.

The TCR sequence derives from a man in his thirties or forties in good health. The chain is built from TRBV30 and TRBJ2-7; weak D call: TRBD2 (5 bases). The sequencing sample was made of memory CD4+ T cells sorted from blood. The subset is: CD45RA-negative fraction. The CDR3 is CAWSEGGAQYF. CDR3 nucleotides: TGTGCCTGGAGCGAGGGTGGCGCGCAGTACTTC.